This T cell receptor beta chain emerged from a study of human T cells and chemical hapten exposure. Study-wide background: Scalp application of diphenylcyclopropenone was performed weekly in patients across the entire approximately 24-week study. Patch tests delivered 0.01% DPC to the upper back and were evaluated at 6 days.

Study results and limitations: Versus controls, significantly more large CDR3 similarity clusters arose from expanded TCRs. With DPC sensitization, TCRs exceeding 1 in 1000 frequency showed no change.

This clonotype was observed many times. Its antigen is still unknown. TCRdb reanalysed the RACE reads using MiXCR and keeps one entry per CDR3 protein. The data contain about 380,000 distinct CDR3 sequences, 5.1% of them seen just once; the ten biggest clones take up 2.6%. The V end lost 6 bases, the J end lost 4 bases, and 7 bases lay between the germline ends. The CDR3 has 12 residues. Regarding time point: pre-sensitization, week 0. Noted treatment: therapeutic diphenylcyclopropenone sensitization with weekly scalp DPC. The chain has TRBV12-3 or TRBV12-4 and TRBJ1-3, with D tentatively TRBD1 (6 bases). The sequence derives from a woman aged 50 to 60 with alopecia areata. Some clones in this sample may be carry-over from other donors' samples. The material sequenced was whole blood, taken in connection with sensitization to the hapten diphenylcyclopropenone (DPC). The CDR3 DNA reads as TGTGCCAGCAGAGGACAGGGAAACACCATATATTTT. Translation gives CASRGQGNTIYF.